This is a list of T cell receptor beta chains from one sample in a study of blood T cell repertoires in COVID-19. Using immunoSEQ multiplex PCR, the repertoire was profiled, and TCRdb retains in-frame clones only, with some absent. The table has 60,000 to 70,000 clones, 85% to 90% seen once. Sequences were obtained from peripheral blood. The receptors were gathered from a man older than 75 with acute or convalescent COVID-19. The CDR3 runs from the conserved cysteine through the conserved F or W. Fields, in order: CDR3 protein, CDR3 DNA, D gene, J gene, clone size, V gene. The D gene is left open where the match is weak. Clone size is not always given. Where it is, it says once, few, many or a class for expanded clones.

CASSIHRGTGNTIYF,TGCGCCAGCAGCATACACAGGGGGACCGGAAACACCATATATTTT,TRBD1,TRBJ1-3,few,TRBV5-1
CASSQMDRGGYGYTF,TGTGCCAGCTCACAAATGGACAGGGGCGGCTATGGCTACACCTTC,TRBD1,TRBJ1-2,NA,TRBV18
CAISPGAGAYEQYF,TGTGCCATCAGCCCGGGAGCGGGTGCCTACGAGCAGTACTTC,NA,TRBJ2-7,NA,TRBV10-3
CASSQAAARMYF,TGTGCCAGCAGCCAAGCAGCGGCGCGCATGTATTTT,NA,TRBJ2-3,NA,TRBV3-1/TRBV3-2
CASSLAGLGQGGEKLFF,TGCGCCAGCAGCTTGGCCGGGTTGGGACAGGGTGGTGAAAAACTGTTTTTT,TRBD1,TRBJ1-4,NA,TRBV5-1
CASSLGFGGGQPQHF,TGTGCCAGCAGCTTGGGATTCGGGGGAGGTCAGCCCCAGCATTTT,NA,TRBJ1-5,NA,TRBV5-5
CASSLGLRGEQYF,TGTGCCAGCAGCTTAGGCTTGCGGGGGGAGCAGTACTTC,TRBD2,TRBJ2-7,NA,TRBV5-4
CASSPTISGNTEAFF,TGTGCCAGCAGCCCCACGATCTCCGGGAACACTGAAGCTTTCTTT,NA,TRBJ1-1,few,TRBV7-2
CASSQDPWGSEKLFF,TGCGCCAGCAGCCAAGATCCATGGGGCTCCGAAAAACTGTTTTTT,NA,TRBJ1-4,NA,TRBV4-1
CATSASVNTGELFF,TGTGCCACCAGTGCTAGCGTGAACACCGGGGAGCTGTTTTTT,NA,TRBJ2-2,NA,TRBV24-1
CASSLGLAGQETQYF,TGTGCCAGCAGCTTAGGACTAGCGGGGCAAGAGACCCAGTACTTC,TRBD2,TRBJ2-5,once,TRBV11-3
CASQWGGDNSPLHF,TGTGCCAGCCAGTGGGGAGGGGATAATTCACCCCTCCACTTT,NA,TRBJ1-6,few,TRBV7-9
CASTGWRKNTEAFF,TGTGCCAGCACGGGATGGAGAAAAAACACTGAAGCTTTCTTT,NA,TRBJ1-1,NA,TRBV28
CATSSPGQGKGYGYTF,TGTGCCACCAGCTCACCGGGACAGGGGAAGGGCTATGGCTACACCTTC,TRBD1,TRBJ1-2,NA,TRBV24-1
CASSLASVGGYTF,TGTGCCAGCAGCTTGGCCTCTGTCGGTGGCTACACCTTC,NA,TRBJ1-2,once,TRBV5-8
CATKKGSRGYF,TGTGCCACCAAGAAAGGATCGAGAGGGTACTTC,NA,TRBJ2-4,NA,TRBV6-5
CASSRGAVNTEAFF,TGCGCCAGCAGCCGGGGTGCGGTGAACACTGAAGCTTTCTTT,NA,TRBJ1-1,few,TRBV5-1
CASSYYRASGGNEQFF,TGTGCCAGCAGTTACTATCGGGCTAGCGGGGGGAATGAGCAGTTCTTC,TRBD2,TRBJ2-1,NA,TRBV6-5
CASKTGTQPSSYNSPLHF,TGTGCCAGTAAAACCGGGACACAGCCTAGCTCCTATAATTCACCCCTCCACTTT,NA,TRBJ1-6,NA,TRBV19
CASSKTSGGGTEAFF,TGTGCCAGTAGTAAAACATCAGGGGGTGGCACTGAAGCTTTCTTT,TRBD1,TRBJ1-1,NA,TRBV19
CASSLAGSSGYYEQYF,TGTGCCAGCAGCTTAGCGGGTTCTAGCGGGTACTACGAGCAGTACTTC,TRBD2,TRBJ2-7,NA,TRBV7-2
CSASRLAGYEQYF,TGCAGTGCTAGTCGACTAGCGGGCTACGAGCAGTACTTC,TRBD2,TRBJ2-7,NA,TRBV20-1
CASSQDPGQGVAFF,TGCGCCAGCAGCCAAGATCCGGGACAGGGGGTGGCTTTCTTT,TRBD1,TRBJ1-1,NA,TRBV4-3
CASTTGFPNTEAFF,TGTGCCAGCACTACAGGGTTCCCGAACACTGAAGCTTTCTTT,NA,TRBJ1-1,NA,TRBV6-5
CATSDLGSSYEQYF,TGTGCCACCAGTGACCTAGGGAGTTCCTACGAGCAGTACTTC,NA,TRBJ2-7,NA,TRBV24-1
CASRIQGRDTQYF,TGTGCCAGTAGAATCCAAGGCAGGGATACGCAGTATTTT,NA,TRBJ2-3,NA,TRBV19
CASSQDRAPPLHF,TGTGCCAGCAGTCAGGACAGGGCGCCACCCCTCCACTTT,TRBD1,TRBJ1-6,NA,TRBV11-2
CASTLSYAYNEQFF,TGTGCCAGCACCCTGAGTTATGCCTACAATGAGCAGTTCTTC,NA,TRBJ2-1,NA,TRBV27
CASSFRDSREQYF,TGTGCCAGCAGTTTCCGGGACTCGCGCGAGCAGTACTTC,NA,TRBJ2-7,once,TRBV6-5
CAWGQNRAGELFF,TGTGCCTGGGGCCAAAACAGGGCCGGGGAGCTGTTTTTT,NA,TRBJ2-2,NA,TRBV30
CASSGGLRQVDTDTQYF,TGCGCCAGCAGCGGAGGATTAAGACAGGTGGACACAGATACGCAGTATTTT,NA,TRBJ2-3,NA,TRBV5-1
CASSRLAGEYNEQFF,TGTGCCAGCAGCCGGCTAGCGGGAGAGTACAATGAGCAGTTCTTC,TRBD2,TRBJ2-1,NA,TRBV5-5
CASSRRDSIHEQYF,TGTGCCAGCAGTCGCCGGGACAGTATCCACGAGCAGTACTTC,TRBD1,TRBJ2-7,NA,TRBV6-5
CANRDRETSYEQYF,TGTGCCAACCGGGACAGGGAGACCTCCTACGAGCAGTACTTC,TRBD1,TRBJ2-7,few,TRBV2
CASAGEYYEQYF,TGTGCATCGGCGGGAGAGTATTACGAGCAGTACTTC,TRBD2,TRBJ2-7,NA,TRBV2
CASRDRGNTDTQYF,TGTGCCAGCAGGGACAGGGGAAACACAGATACGCAGTATTTT,TRBD1,TRBJ2-3,NA,TRBV2
CASSRWPSQETQYF,TGTGCCAGCAGCCGCTGGCCGTCCCAAGAGACCCAGTACTTC,NA,TRBJ2-5,NA,TRBV5-6
CASSAVVVGNEQFF,TGTGCCAGCAGCGCGGTGGTGGTGGGCAATGAGCAGTTCTTC,NA,TRBJ2-1,once,TRBV11-2
CASSPAGHHEQFF,TGTGCCAGCAGCCCGGCGGGGCATCATGAGCAGTTCTTC,NA,TRBJ2-1,once,TRBV27
CASGLSPGTSSYEQYF,TGTGCTAGTGGTCTTTCTCCTGGGACTAGCTCCTACGAGCAGTACTTC,TRBD2,TRBJ2-7,NA,TRBV12-5
CASSLGSTANTEAFF,TGTGCCAGCAGCTTAGGTTCGACAGCGAACACTGAAGCTTTCTTT,NA,TRBJ1-1,NA,TRBV7-8
CASSYRTVNTEAFF,TGTGCCAGCAGCTACCGGACAGTGAACACTGAAGCTTTCTTT,NA,TRBJ1-1,NA,TRBV7-2